This TCR beta chain came from a study of cytomegalovirus exposure and HLA in healthy donors. Study conclusions and caveats: There were 150 to 200 TCR beta chains listed as cytomegalovirus-associated.

To note about this clone: Its target is not known.

Germline V lookup: CDR1 SGHNT, CDR2 YYREEE (reference sequence). The CDR3 consists of 15 residues. With V trimmed by 4 bases and J by 5 bases, 7 bases remained unmatched. The primer mix had 60 Vbeta and 13 Jbeta primers. Assay used: immunoSEQ multiplex PCR; TCRdb lists only in-frame clones, some missing. The sample shows about 77,000 clones, and roughly an eighth sits with its ten largest clones. The sequenced sample was PBMCs. This sequence joins TRBV5-4 and TRBJ2-7; 12 bases match TRBD1. The TCR sequence derives from a man between 50 and 59 years old in good health and CMV-seropositive. CDR3 in amino acids: CASSRAGTGGHEQYF. DNA for the CDR3: TGTGCCAGCAGCCGTGCCGGGACAGGGGGCCACGAGCAGTACTTC.